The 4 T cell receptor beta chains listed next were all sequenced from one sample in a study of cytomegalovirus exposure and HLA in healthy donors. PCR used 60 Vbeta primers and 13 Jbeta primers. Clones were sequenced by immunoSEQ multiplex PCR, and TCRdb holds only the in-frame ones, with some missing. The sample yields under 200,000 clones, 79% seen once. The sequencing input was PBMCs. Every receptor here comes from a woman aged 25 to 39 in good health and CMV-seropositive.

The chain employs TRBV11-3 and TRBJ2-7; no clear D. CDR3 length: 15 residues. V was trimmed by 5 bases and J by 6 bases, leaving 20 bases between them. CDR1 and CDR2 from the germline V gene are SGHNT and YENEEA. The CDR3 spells CASSKRFSLGPEQYF. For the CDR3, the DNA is TGTGCCAGCAGCAAGAGGTTTTCCCTAGGTCCCGAGCAGTACTTC.

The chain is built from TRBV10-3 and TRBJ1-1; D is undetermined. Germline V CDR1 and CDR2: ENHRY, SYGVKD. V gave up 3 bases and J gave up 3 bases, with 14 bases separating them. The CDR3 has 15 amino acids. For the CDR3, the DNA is TGTGCCATCAGTGACCCACATACCCCAGACACTGAAGCTTTCTTT. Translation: CAISDPHTPDTEAFF.

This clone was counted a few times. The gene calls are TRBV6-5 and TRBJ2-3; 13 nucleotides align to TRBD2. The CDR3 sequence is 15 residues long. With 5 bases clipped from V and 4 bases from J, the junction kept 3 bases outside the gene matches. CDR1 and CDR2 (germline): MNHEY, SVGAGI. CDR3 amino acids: CASSRTSGSPDTQYF. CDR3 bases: TGTGCCAGCAGTAGGACTAGCGGGAGCCCAGATACGCAGTATTTT.

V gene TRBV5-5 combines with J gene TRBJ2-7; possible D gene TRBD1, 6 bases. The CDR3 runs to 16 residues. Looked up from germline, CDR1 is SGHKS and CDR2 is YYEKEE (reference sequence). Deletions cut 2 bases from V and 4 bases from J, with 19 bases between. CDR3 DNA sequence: TGTGCCAGCAGCTTAGAACCACAGGGCCGGTTGTACGAGCAGTACTTC. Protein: CASSLEPQGRLYEQYF.